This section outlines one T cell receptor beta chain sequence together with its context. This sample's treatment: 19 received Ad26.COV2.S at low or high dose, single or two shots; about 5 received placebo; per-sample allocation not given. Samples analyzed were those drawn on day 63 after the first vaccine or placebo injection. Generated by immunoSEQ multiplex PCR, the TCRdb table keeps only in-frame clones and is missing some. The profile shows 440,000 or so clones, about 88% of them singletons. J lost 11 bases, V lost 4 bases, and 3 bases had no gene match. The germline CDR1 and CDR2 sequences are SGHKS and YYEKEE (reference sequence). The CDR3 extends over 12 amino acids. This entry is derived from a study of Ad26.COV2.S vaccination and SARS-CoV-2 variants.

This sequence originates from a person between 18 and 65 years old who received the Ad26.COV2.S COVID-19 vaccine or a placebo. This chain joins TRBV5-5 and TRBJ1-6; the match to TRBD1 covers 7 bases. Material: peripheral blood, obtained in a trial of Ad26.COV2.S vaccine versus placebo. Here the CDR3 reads CASSTGDPPLHF. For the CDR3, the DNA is TGTGCCAGCAGCACAGGGGATCCACCCCTCCACTTT.